This paragraph covers one T cell receptor (beta chain) sequence. This receptor's antigen is unknown. No qualities accompany the bases; no much larger clone lies one base away. The data derive from a study of cytomegalovirus exposure and HLA in healthy donors (dated 2017 in TCRdb). In the study overall: In an earlier analysis of some 550 of the donors, 276 Gb of sequence data and 117 million unique TCR beta sequences from roughly 200 million T cells were reported. A separate validation cohort of over a hundred different subjects was used in addition to the roughly 700-subject first cohort. The later analysis used no new phenotypic data to find candidate immune exposures, relying instead on TCR beta sequences and their occurrence across donors. The study aimed to test whether cataloging public T cell receptors could reveal signatures of past pathogen exposure. In an earlier analysis of around 540 of the donors, high-throughput TCR beta sequencing was used to judge whether each TCR beta V gene segment behaved as functional or pseudogenic. A later genetic analysis used genome-wide SNP genotypes for about 60% of the roughly 700 donors, treating that subset as a discovery cohort. All discovery cohort repertoires had been generated using a single sequencing platform. An early release that covered some 630 HLA-typed donors contained 250 to 350 gigabases of sequencing data and tens of millions of unique TCR sequences. A handful of DR-DQ haplotypes were handled as single units for association and clustering because linkage in the cohort was strong. Using immunosequencing, the study profiled T cell repertoires from 640 or so subjects and related those repertoires to cytomegalovirus serostatus. To predict cytomegalovirus infection status, the study combined high-throughput TCR immunosequencing, statistical association of individual TCRs with disease status, and machine learning. The number of donors typed differed by locus, with roughly 629-640 for A, B, C, DRB1 and DQB1, roughly 520 for DQA1, 600 to 610 for DPA1, and some 450 for DPB1. Of the 300 to 500 genotyped donors, over 80% were placed in the genetic ancestry cluster associated with self-reported Caucasian donors. On average, over 200,000 unique TCR beta nucleotide sequences were sequenced per donor among some 420 genotyped donors of the cohort, with around 19% of those sequences being non-productive. HLA typing covered class I and class II loci at four-digit resolution. Donor age, sex, ethnicity and CMV serostatus were collected together with the repertoire data. A later analysis re-examined previously published TCR beta repertoires from more than 550 donors and added high-resolution HLA genotyping to investigate patterns of TCR occurrence.

The study at large found these results: When HLA alleles, especially DR and DQ, strongly co-occurred, TCR associations were difficult to assign to individual alleles. Only TCR beta chains were sequenced in this cohort, and the absence of alpha or paired-chain data limited detectable features. An association between a missense DCLRE1C variant and V-gene and J-gene trimming of TCR beta chains was found in a later genetic analysis and replicated in an independent cohort. Specific HLA alleles were associated with roughly 17,000 TCR beta sequences at a false discovery rate of 0.05 in a later analysis. A total of fewer than 200 TCR beta chains were listed by the study as associated with cytomegalovirus. In an earlier analysis of approximately 590 of the donors, most TCR beta V segments appeared in productive rearrangements about 87% or about 30% of the time, broadly matching IMGT annotations. A few of the identified cytomegalovirus-associated TCR beta chains were confirmed in vitro to be specific for cytomegalovirus antigens. The 87-base-pair reads could not distinguish some IMGT-functional V segments, including TRBV6-2 and TRBV6-3, so those segments were excluded. A further reported finding was that TCR beta sequences accurately predicted the HLA-A and HLA-B alleles for most subjects in the first cohort. The classifier was reported to diagnose cytomegalovirus status with high specificity and sensitivity in both the original cohort and the validation cohort. For the cohort, immune exposure information was limited to CMV serostatus. Because counts were too low, around 18 rarely observed V segments, including chromosome 9 orphons, were left out of the earlier analysis of 587 of the donors. A later analysis found that most CMV-associated TCR beta chains appeared HLA-restricted, with HLA associations seemingly driven largely by CMV exposure. In a later analysis, several top co-occurrence clusters were reported to appear linked to parvovirus B19, influenza, CMV and Epstein-Barr virus. A group of highly shared sequence variants was considered likely to be a technical artifact of the sequencing pipeline. Because some donors lacked HLA typing at each locus, the association tests relied only on the typed subset. The authors suggested that the approach could potentially be generalized to other disease states and immunological phenotypes. Across donors, most TCR sequences were observed very rarely, whereas some public TCRs were present in many individuals. In a later genetic analysis, fewer N-insertions in productive TCRs were reported among donors in an Asian-associated ancestry cluster than the roughly 710-donor mean. Linkage disequilibrium might explain the correlated functional status among segregating V segments, but an unknown experimental factor could not be excluded. Presence/absence analyses assumed roughly uniform sequencing depth across donors, an assumption that may not hold. A later analysis found that HLA-associated TCR beta chains were more clonally expanded and had lower generation probabilities than equally common non-associated chains. According to a later analysis, TCR association rates differed among HLA loci, with DRB1 alleles showing the most associated TCRs and HLA-C alleles showing the fewest.

The cohort consisted of 600 or so healthy bone marrow donors. All cohort members were sampled while nominally healthy, although unrecorded immune exposures were likely present. The donor tested CMV seronegative, placing the donor among the approximately 400 seronegative members of the cohort. Every donor gave a peripheral blood sample, and the peripheral blood mononuclear cells from that sample were used for TCR beta sequencing. The Qiagen DNeasy Blood Extraction Kit was used to extract genomic DNA from the blood cell samples. The CDR3 runs 16 amino acids, cysteine and phenylalanine included. The entry retains the CDR3 DNA only, 48 bases that are in frame from base 1. V is shortened by 5 bases, J by 0 bases, and the region joining them spans 13 bases. Looking up the germline V gene (reference sequence) yields CDR1 MNHEY and CDR2 SMNVEV. The library was produced with the immunoSEQ multiplex PCR assay. For the multiplex PCR, a mixture combining 60 forward primers for TCR Vbeta segments and 13 reverse primers for TCR Jbeta segments was used. The CDR3 region of rearranged TCR beta genes was amplified from genomic DNA by a multiplex PCR assay. Amplified TCR beta libraries were sequenced as 87-base-pair reads on the Illumina HiSeq System. The published analysis was carried out like this. A later analysis tallied around 82 million unique TCR beta chains across the 660 or so repertoires, and approximately 9.9 million of those chains were shared by two or more donors. Raw reads were error-corrected and collapsed into unique sequences by a nearest-neighbor algorithm in which closely related sequences were merged to remove PCR and sequencing errors. V, D and J gene segments were assigned by aligning CDR3 sequences to IMGT reference sequences. For a sequence to be retained, a match of at least six nucleotides to both a V gene segment and a J gene segment was required. Rearrangements were classified as productive when the CDR3 lacked stop codons and remained in frame with V and J, and all other rearrangements were classified as non-productive. Following IMGT convention, CDR3 was defined as the stretch from the second conserved V-encoded cysteine to the conserved J-encoded phenylalanine. The earlier analysis of about 570 of the donors excluded any sequence lacking an unambiguous match to a single V gene segment. An earlier analysis of fewer than 750 of the donors classified V segments as functional when productive rearrangements were above 56.7% and as segregating when the standard deviation between donors was above 5%. To diagnose cytomegalovirus status from the catalog of TCR beta chain sequences, a statistical classification framework was built. V and J gene assignment, in a later analysis, came from comparing TCR nucleotide sequences with IMGT/GENE-DB human TR gene sequences. In a later analysis, CDR3 sequences and most-parsimonious VDJ recombination scenarios were assigned using the TCRdist pipeline. In a later analysis, every TCR beta chain was defined by the combination of its CDR3 amino acid sequence and its V-gene family, and reads without a unique V-gene family were dropped. A later analysis removed 592 highly shared, low-generation-probability nucleotide sequences to deal with suspected cross-contamination and a sequencing artifact. For each public chain, a later analysis derived a clonal expansion index from normalized ranks of inferred template counts within each repertoire. A later analysis computed generation probabilities with a VDJ recombination model fitted to out-of-frame rearrangements, and checked the results against IGoR. Hypergeometric tests were used in a later analysis to score TCR-TCR, TCR-HLA and TCR-CMV co-occurrence, with a repertoire-size bias correction applied to the TCR pairs. A later analysis estimated false discovery rates by permuting HLA or CMV assignments 20 times. In a later analysis, co-occurring TCRs were grouped with DBSCAN, and TCRdist sequence similarity was added when clustering was performed within HLA-allele-positive subsets. Co-occurrence clustering excluded repertoires with fewer than 30,000 or more than 120,000 public chains, plus five with anomalous nucleotide sharing. As stored in TCRdb, this immuneACCESS dataset retains in-frame rearrangements with V and J assigned. A fraction of the clones does not appear; measured against another copy, unresolved V genes explain less than half of the discrepancy, and the remainder lacks a known reason. V and J calls and clone size are as listed in that table; D and trimming were resolved from the DNA. The sample table contains about 72,000 clones; only one count was recorded for around 78% of them. About 3.5% of the sample comes from the top ten.

Source material: PBMCs. This receptor was obtained from a man aged 35 to 55 in good health and CMV-seronegative. The rearrangement joined TRBV27 to TRBJ1-4; there is no confident call for the D gene. CDR3 reads: CASSLRTVSTNEKLFF. The nucleotides are TGTGCCAGCAGTCTCCGAACAGTGTCAACTAATGAAAAACTGTTTTTT.